This T cell receptor (beta chain) was retrieved from a study of blood T cells in healthy people across ages. This clonotype has only one observation. Using a J-beta primer mix together with a sample-barcoded 5' primer, a second PCR was run for 7 to 11 cycles. MiXCR was run by TCRdb on the 5' RACE reads, yielding one entry per CDR3 protein. The sample holds 700,000 or so distinct CDR3 sequences; roughly 41% are singletons and the top ten take approximately 29%. Per the germline V gene, CDR1 is SQVTM and CDR2 is ANQGSEA. CDR3 size: 12 residues. What was sequenced was blood. This clonotype was obtained from a man at least 80 years old in good health. The V and J genes are TRBV29-1 and TRBJ2-1, with a possible D match to TRBD1 (5 bases). The DNA end lines up better with TRBJ2-7; the J call may be wrong. The CDR3 protein is CSGQTEYNEQYF. The CDR3 coding sequence is TGCAGCGGCCAGACAGAGTACAATGAGCAGTACTTC.